The 5 T cell receptor beta chains presented below share a single source sample, sequenced in a study of cytomegalovirus exposure and HLA in healthy donors (dated by TCRdb to 2016 to 2017). Library preparation used the immunoSEQ multiplex PCR assay. The multiplex PCR relied on a mix of 60 forward primers for TCR Vbeta segments and 13 reverse primers for TCR Jbeta segments. Held by TCRdb, this immuneACCESS table contains in-frame sequences only and omits some clones. Under half of the omission traces to an unresolved V gene where checked; the cause of the rest is unknown. The sample table records some 110,000 clones. The ten top clones hold around 7% of the sample. Sequencing was done on a sample of PBMCs. The receptor source for this set is a man between 35 and 55 years old in good health and CMV-seropositive.

The chain employs TRBV5-1 and TRBJ2-1; 9 nucleotides agree with TRBD2. The germline gives CDR1 SGHRS, CDR2 YFSETQ. This CDR3 contains 15 residues. The ends lost 4 bases at V and 3 bases at J; junction bases unmatched: 5. The CDR3 sequence is CASSPTSGSYNEQFF. The CDR3, as DNA: TGCGCCAGCAGCCCGACTAGCGGAAGCTACAATGAGCAGTTCTTC.

The chain combines TRBV9 with TRBJ2-7; a weak D match, TRBD2 (6 bases). V was trimmed by 0 bases and J by 6 bases, leaving 10 bases between them. The CDR3 spans 13 residues. Germline lookup yields CDR1 SGDLS and CDR2 YYNGEE. This chain's CDR3 is CASSVVTGAEQYF. The CDR3 DNA reads TGTGCCAGCAGCGTAGTGACGGGAGCCGAGCAGTACTTC.

The chain is built from TRBV25-1 and TRBJ2-5; no clear D gene. V lost 2 bases and J 5 bases, leaving 15 bases between the germline ends. The germline V gene encodes CDR1 MGHDK and CDR2 SYGVNS. The CDR3 runs 15 residues. CDR3 loop: CASSEIRSRGETQYF. In DNA form, the CDR3 reads TGTGCCAGCAGTGAAATTCGGTCCCGTGGTGAGACCCAGTACTTC.

V gene TRBV29-1 combines with J gene TRBJ1-2; the match to TRBD1 covers 8 bases. With 6 bases clipped from V and 5 bases from J, the junction kept 5 bases outside the gene matches. The germline V gene has CDR1 SQVTM and CDR2 ANQGSEA. The CDR3 runs to 12 residues. CDR3 DNA sequence: TGCAGCGTCGACAGGGGAATGTATGGCTACACCTTC. It codes for CSVDRGMYGYTF.

J is TRBJ1-3 and V is TRBV10-3; D is unclear. This CDR3 has 15 residues. The V and J ends lost 11 bases and 4 bases respectively, with 21 bases between them. Germline V CDR1 and CDR2: ENHRY, SYGVKD. The chain's CDR3 is CAASPSRNGGNTIYF. As DNA, the CDR3 is TGTGCCGCCTCCCCTTCCAGGAACGGCGGAAACACCATATATTTT.